What follows describes a single T cell receptor beta chain. The source of the sample is a study of cytomegalovirus exposure and HLA in healthy donors. Study as a whole: From donors who were HLA-typed, an early data release held 81 million or so unique TCRs.

CDR1 and CDR2 from the germline V gene are LGHNA and YNFKEQ. V was pared by 5 bases and J by 5 bases, with 13 bases between. This CDR3 region has 13 residues. With 60 Vbeta and 13 Jbeta primers, the PCR was carried out. Generated by immunoSEQ multiplex PCR, the TCRdb table keeps only in-frame clones and is missing some. This repertoire shows around 160,000 clones, about four fifths found once; its top ten account for roughly 7%. The chain employs TRBV4-2 and TRBJ2-7, with D perhaps TRBD2 (6 bases). The receptor's source is a male donor in good health and CMV-seropositive. The specimen sequenced was PBMCs. As DNA, the CDR3 is TGTGCCAGCAGCTTAGGGACTGGAGACGAGCAGTACTTC. It encodes CASSLGTGDEQYF.